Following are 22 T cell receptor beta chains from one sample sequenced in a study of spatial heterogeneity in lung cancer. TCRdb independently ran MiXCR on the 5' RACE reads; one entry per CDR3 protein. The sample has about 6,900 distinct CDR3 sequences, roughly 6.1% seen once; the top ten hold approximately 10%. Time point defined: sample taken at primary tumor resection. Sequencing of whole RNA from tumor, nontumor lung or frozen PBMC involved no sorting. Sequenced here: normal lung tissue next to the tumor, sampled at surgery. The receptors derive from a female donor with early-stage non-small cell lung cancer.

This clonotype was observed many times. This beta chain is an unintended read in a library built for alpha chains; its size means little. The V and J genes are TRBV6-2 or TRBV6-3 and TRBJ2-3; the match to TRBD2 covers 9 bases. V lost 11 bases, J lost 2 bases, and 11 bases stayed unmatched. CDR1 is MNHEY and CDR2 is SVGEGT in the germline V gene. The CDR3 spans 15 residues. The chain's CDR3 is CAASTPSGNTDTQYF. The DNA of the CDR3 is TGTGCCGCCTCGACCCCTAGCGGGAACACAGATACGCAGTATTTT.

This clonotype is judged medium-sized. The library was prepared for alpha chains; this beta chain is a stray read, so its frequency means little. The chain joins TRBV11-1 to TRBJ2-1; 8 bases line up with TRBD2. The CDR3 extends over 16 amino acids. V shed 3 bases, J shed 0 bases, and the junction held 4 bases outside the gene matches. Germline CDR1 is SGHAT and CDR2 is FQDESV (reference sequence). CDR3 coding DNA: TGTGCCAGCAGCTTGAGGCGGGGGGCCTCCTACAATGAGCAGTTCTTC. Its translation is CASSLRRGASYNEQFF.

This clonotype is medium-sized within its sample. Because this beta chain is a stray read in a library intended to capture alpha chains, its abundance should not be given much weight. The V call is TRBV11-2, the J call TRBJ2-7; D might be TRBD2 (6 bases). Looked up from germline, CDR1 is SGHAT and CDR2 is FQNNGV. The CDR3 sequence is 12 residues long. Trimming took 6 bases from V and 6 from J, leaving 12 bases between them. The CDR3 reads CASSASGREQYF. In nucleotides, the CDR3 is TGTGCCAGCAGTGCGAGCGGGCGCGAGCAGTACTTC.

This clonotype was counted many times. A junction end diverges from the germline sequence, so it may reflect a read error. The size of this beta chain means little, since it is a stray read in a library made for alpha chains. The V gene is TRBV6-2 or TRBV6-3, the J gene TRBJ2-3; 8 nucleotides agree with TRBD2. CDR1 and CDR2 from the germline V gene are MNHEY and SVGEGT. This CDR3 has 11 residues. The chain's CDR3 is CASSTGTSCVF. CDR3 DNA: TGTGCCAGCAGCACCGGGACTAGTTGTGTCTTT.

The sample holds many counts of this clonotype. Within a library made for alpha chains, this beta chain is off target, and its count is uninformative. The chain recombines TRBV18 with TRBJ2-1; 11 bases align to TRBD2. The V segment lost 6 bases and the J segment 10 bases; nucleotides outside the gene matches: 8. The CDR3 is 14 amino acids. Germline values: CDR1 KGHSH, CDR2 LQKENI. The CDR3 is CASSLLAGELEQFF. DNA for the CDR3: TGTGCCAGCTCGCTACTAGCGGGAGAACTAGAGCAGTTCTTC.

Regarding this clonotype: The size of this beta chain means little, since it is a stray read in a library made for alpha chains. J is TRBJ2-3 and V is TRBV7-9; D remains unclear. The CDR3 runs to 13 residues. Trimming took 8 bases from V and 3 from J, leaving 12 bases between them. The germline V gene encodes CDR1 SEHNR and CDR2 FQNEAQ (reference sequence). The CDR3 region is CASGVDGTDTQYF. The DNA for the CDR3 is TGTGCCAGCGGGGTGGACGGGACAGATACGCAGTATTTT.

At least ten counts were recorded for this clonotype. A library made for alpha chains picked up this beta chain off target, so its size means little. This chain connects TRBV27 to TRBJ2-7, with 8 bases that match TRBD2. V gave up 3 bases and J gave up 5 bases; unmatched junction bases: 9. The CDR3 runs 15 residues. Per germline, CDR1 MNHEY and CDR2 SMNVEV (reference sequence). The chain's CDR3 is CASSFPGGPYDEQYF. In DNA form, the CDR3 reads TGTGCCAGCAGTTTCCCGGGAGGGCCTTATGACGAGCAGTACTTC.

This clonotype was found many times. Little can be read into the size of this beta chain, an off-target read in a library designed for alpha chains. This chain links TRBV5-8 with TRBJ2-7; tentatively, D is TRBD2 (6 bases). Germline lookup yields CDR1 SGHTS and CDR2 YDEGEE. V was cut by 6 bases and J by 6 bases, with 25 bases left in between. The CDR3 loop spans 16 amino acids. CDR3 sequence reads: CASKNRNQGLLGEQYF. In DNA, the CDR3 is TGTGCCAGCAAAAACCGAAACCAGGGACTCCTTGGCGAGCAGTACTTC.

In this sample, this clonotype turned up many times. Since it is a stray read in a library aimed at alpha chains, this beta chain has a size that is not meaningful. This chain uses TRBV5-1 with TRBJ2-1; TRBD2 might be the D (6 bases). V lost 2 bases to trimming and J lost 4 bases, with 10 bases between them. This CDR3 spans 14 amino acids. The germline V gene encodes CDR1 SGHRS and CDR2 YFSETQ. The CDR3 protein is CASSFTGVYNEQFF. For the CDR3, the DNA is TGCGCCAGCAGCTTTACGGGAGTTTACAATGAGCAGTTCTTC.

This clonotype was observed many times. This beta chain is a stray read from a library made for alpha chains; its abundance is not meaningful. CDR3 sequence: CASSRGTPGSYEQYF. In nucleotides, the CDR3 is TGCGCCAGCAGCCGAGGGACACCCGGCTCCTACGAGCAGTACTTC. This chain uses TRBV5-1 with TRBJ2-7, with D tentatively TRBD1 (6 bases). This CDR3 spans 15 amino acids. Germline lookup yields CDR1 SGHRS and CDR2 YFSETQ. Between the trimmed V and J ends, which lost 4 bases and 0 bases, there was a span of 14 bases. The full variable domain, with the rest looked up from reference TRBV5-1 and TRBJ2-7, is KAGVTQTPRYLIKTRGQQVTLSCSPISGHRSVSWYQQTPGQGLQFLFEYFSETQRNKGNFPGRFSGRQFSNSRSEMNVSTLELGDSALYLCASSRGTPGSYEQYFGPGTRLTVT.

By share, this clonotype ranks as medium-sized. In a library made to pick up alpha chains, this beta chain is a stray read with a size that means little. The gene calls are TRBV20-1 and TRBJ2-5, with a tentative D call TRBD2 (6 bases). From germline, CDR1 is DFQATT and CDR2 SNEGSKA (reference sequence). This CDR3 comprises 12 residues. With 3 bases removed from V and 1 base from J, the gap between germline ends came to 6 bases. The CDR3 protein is CSARTSQETQYF. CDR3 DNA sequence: TGCAGTGCTAGGACTAGCCAAGAGACCCAGTACTTC.

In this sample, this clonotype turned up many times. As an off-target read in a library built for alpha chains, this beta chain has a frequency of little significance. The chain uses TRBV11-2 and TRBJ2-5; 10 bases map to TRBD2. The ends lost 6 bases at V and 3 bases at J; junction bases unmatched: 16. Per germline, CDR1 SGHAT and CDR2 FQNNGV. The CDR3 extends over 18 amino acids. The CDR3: CASRYREAGGPGKETQYF. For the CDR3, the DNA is TGTGCCAGCAGATACAGAGAAGCGGGAGGGCCGGGTAAAGAGACCCAGTACTTC.

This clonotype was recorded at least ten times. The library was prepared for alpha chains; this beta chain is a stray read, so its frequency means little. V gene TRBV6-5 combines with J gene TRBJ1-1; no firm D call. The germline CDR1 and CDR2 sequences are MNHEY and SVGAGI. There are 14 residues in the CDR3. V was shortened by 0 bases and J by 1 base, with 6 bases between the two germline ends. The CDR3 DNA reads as TGTGCCAGCAGTTACTCGACCAGGAACACTGAAGCTTTCTTT. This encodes CASSYSTRNTEAFF.

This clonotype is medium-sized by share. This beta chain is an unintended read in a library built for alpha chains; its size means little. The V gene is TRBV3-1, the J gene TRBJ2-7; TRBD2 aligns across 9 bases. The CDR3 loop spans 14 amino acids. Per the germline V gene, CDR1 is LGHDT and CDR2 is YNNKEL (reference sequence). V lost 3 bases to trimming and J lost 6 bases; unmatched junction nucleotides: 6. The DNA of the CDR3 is TGTGCCAGCAGCCAGCGCGGGAGGGCTTTCGAGCAGTACTTC. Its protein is CASSQRGRAFEQYF.

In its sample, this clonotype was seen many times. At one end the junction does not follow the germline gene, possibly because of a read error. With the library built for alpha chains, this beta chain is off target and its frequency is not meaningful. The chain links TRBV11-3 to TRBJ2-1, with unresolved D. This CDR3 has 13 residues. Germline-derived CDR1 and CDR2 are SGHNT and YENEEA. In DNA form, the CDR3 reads TGTGCCAGCAGCCCGTCTTCCTTCAATGAGCAGTTCTTC. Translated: CASSPSSFNEQFF.

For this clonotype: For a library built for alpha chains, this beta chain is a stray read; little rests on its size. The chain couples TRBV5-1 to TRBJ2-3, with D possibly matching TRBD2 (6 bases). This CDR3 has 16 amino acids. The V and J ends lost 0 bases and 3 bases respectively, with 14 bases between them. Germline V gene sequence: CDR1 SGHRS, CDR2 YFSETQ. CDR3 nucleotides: TGCGCCAGCAGCTTGGACCCACTAGGAGGGACAGATACGCAGTATTTT. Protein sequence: CASSLDPLGGTDTQYF.

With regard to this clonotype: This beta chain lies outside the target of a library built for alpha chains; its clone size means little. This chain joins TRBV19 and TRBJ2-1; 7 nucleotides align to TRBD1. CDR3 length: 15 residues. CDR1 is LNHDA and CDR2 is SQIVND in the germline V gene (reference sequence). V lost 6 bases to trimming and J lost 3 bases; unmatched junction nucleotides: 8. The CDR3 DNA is TGTGCCAGTAGGCCCAGAGGGGGCATCTACAATGAGCAGTTCTTC. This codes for CASRPRGGIYNEQFF.

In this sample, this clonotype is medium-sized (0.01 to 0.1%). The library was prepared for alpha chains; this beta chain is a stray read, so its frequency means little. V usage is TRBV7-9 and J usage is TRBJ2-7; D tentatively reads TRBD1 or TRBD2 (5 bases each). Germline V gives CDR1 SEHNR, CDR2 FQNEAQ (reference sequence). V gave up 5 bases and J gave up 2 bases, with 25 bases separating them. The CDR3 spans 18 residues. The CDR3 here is CASSPEGSRVLGTYEQYF. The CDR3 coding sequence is TGTGCCAGCAGCCCCGAGGGGTCACGCGTACTGGGTACCTACGAGCAGTACTTC.

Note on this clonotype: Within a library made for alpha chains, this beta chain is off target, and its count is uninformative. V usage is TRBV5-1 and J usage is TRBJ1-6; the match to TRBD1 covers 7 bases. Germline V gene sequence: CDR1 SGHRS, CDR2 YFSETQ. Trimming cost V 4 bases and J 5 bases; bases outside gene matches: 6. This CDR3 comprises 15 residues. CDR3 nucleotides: TGCGCCAGCAGCCAACAGGGGACCAATAATTCACCCCTCCACTTT. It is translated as CASSQQGTNNSPLHF.

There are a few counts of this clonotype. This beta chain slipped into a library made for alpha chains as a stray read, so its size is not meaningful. CDR3 nucleotides: TGCGCCAGCACGGTCCAGTCAATGAACACTGAAGCTTTCTTT. Its protein product is CASTVQSMNTEAFF. This chain links TRBV5-1 with TRBJ1-1; the D is unclear. The germline V and J ends were trimmed by 6 bases and 0 bases, with 12 bases remaining between them. The germline CDR1 and CDR2 sequences are SGHRS and YFSETQ. The CDR3 contains 14 residues. Based on the CDR3 plus reference TRBV5-1 and TRBJ1-1, the full variable domain is KAGVTQTPRYLIKTRGQQVTLSCSPISGHRSVSWYQQTPGQGLQFLFEYFSETQRNKGNFPGRFSGRQFSNSRSEMNVSTLELGDSALYLCASTVQSMNTEAFFGQGTRLTVV.

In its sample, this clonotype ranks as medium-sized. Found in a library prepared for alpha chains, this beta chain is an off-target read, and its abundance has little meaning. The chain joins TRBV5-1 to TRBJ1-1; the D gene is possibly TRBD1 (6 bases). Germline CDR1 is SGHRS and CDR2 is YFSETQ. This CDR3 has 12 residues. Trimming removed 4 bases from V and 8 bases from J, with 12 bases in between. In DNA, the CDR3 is TGCGCCAGCAGCCACCAGGGGCCCGAAGCTTTCTTT. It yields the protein CASSHQGPEAFF.

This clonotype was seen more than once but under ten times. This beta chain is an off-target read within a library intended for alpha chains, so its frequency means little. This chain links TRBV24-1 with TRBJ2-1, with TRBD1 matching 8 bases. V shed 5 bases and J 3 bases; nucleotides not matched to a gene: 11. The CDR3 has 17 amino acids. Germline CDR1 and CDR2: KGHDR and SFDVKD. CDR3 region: CATSGSIGTGNYNEQFF. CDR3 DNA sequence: TGTGCCACCAGTGGTTCCATAGGGACAGGAAACTACAATGAGCAGTTCTTC.